This T cell receptor beta chain emerged from a study of blood T cell repertoires in COVID-19. Adults between roughly 18 and 95 years of age took part from fewer than 30 US areas. In Cohort 3, a recovered donor had either two negative PCRs, clearance, or symptom resolution. Only in-frame clones appear in the TCRdb table, and some are missing; sequencing was by immunoSEQ multiplex PCR. This table holds 200,000 to 250,000 clones, about four fifths found once. Trimming took 4 bases from V and 5 from J; bases not matched to a gene: 3. The CDR3 is 13 amino acids. Germline values: CDR1 SGHNT, CDR2 YENEEA. The sequence was obtained from a man aged 60 to 75 who had recovered from COVID-19. Source material: PBMCs or T cells enriched from blood (not recorded which). The V gene is TRBV11-3, the J gene TRBJ1-2; 8 bases line up with TRBD1. The CDR3 DNA reads TGTGCCAGCAGCTCGACAGGGGTATATGGCTACACCTTC. It translates to CASSSTGVYGYTF.